These 23 T cell receptor beta chains were sequenced from one sample in a study of blood T cell repertoires in COVID-19. Sequenced by immunoSEQ multiplex PCR; TCRdb stores in-frame clones only, minus some. The sample includes around 76,000 clones, around 83% of them seen just once. What was sequenced was peripheral blood. These receptors were obtained from a man older than 75 with acute or convalescent COVID-19.

This chain connects TRBV4-1 to TRBJ2-3; TRBD1 is a possible D gene (6 bases). Germline CDR1 MGHRA, CDR2 YSYEKL. The CDR3 is 18 residues long. The V end was cut by 2 bases, the J end by 5 bases, with 23 bases between. The CDR3 protein is CASSQRGATGGFRDTQYF. In DNA form, the CDR3 reads TGCGCCAGCAGCCAAAGAGGGGCGACAGGAGGTTTTCGAGATACGCAGTATTTT.

This chain links TRBV12-3 or TRBV12-4 with TRBJ1-2; 7 bases map to TRBD1. The CDR3 is made up of 12 amino acids. The V segment lost 10 bases and the J segment 8 bases; nucleotides outside the gene matches: 10. CDR3: CATRQGGGGYTF. For the CDR3, the DNA is TGTGCCACACGACAGGGAGGCGGGGGCTACACCTTC.

The chain carries TRBV7-2 and TRBJ2-3; no clear D. CDR1 and CDR2 (germline): SGHTA, FQGNSA. V lost 1 base and J 10 bases, leaving 12 bases between the germline ends. The CDR3 contains 13 residues. The CDR3 region has the DNA TGTGCCAGCAGCTTAGATGGTTCCCAGGCGCAGTATTTT. Protein sequence: CASSLDGSQAQYF.

The chain combines TRBV19 with TRBJ1-2; possible D gene TRBD1, 5 bases. V was trimmed by 6 bases and J by 7 bases, leaving 24 bases between them. Germline V gives CDR1 LNHDA, CDR2 SQIVND (reference sequence). The CDR3 consists of 16 residues. CDR3 nucleotide sequence: TGTGCCAGTAGAGGAGGGGCGTTGTCCCCGTTGGGTGGCTACACCTTC. Translating gives CASRGGALSPLGGYTF. The variable domain in full, with the rest retrieved from reference TRBV19 and TRBJ1-2, is DGGITQSPKYLFRKEGQNVTLSCEQNLNHDAMYWYRQDPGQGLRLIYYSQIVNDFQKGDIAEGYSVSREKKESFPLTVTSAQKNPTAFYLCASRGGALSPLGGYTFGSGTRLTVV.

This chain joins TRBV5-4 and TRBJ1-3; TRBD1 might be the D (5 bases). V shed 4 bases and J shed 0 bases, with 8 bases lying between them. CDR3 length: 14 residues. The germline V gene encodes CDR1 SGHNT and CDR2 YYREEE (reference sequence). The CDR3 loop is CASSKGNSGNTIYF. The CDR3 DNA reads as TGTGCCAGCAGCAAGGGGAACTCTGGAAACACCATATATTTT.

This sequence joins TRBV6-2 or TRBV6-3 and TRBJ1-6, with D possibly TRBD1 on 6 matching bases. Germline V lookup: CDR1 MNHEY, CDR2 SVGEGT. This CDR3 region has 16 residues. Deletions cut 5 bases from V and 10 bases from J, with 21 bases between. The CDR3 loop is CASSARSGPRGSPLHF. The CDR3 DNA sequence: TGTGCCAGCAGTGCCCGCTCCGGGCCGAGGGGGTCACCCCTCCACTTT.

The V and J genes are TRBV27 and TRBJ2-1; D remains ambiguous. The CDR3 consists of 14 residues. Germline V gene data show CDR1 as MNHEY and CDR2 as SMNVEV (reference sequence). V shed 3 bases and J shed 9 bases, with 15 bases lying between them. The CDR3 sequence is CASSFRLHAGEQFF. CDR3 in DNA: TGTGCCAGCAGTTTCAGGCTCCACGCCGGTGAGCAGTTCTTC.

The rearrangement joins TRBV28 to TRBJ1-5; TRBD1 aligns across 8 bases. The CDR3 has 13 residues. Germline trimming cut 8 bases from V and 4 bases from J; bases unmatched to any gene: 4. Per the germline V gene, CDR1 is MDHEN and CDR2 is SYDVKM. CDR3 sequence: CASDRGGNQPQHF. The CDR3 nucleotides are TGTGCCAGCGACAGGGGCGGGAATCAGCCCCAGCATTTT.

This clone has a handful of counts. DNA for the CDR3: TGTGCCATCAGCTCTCTAGCGGGGGAGTCCTACGAGCAGTACTTC. Its protein is CAISSLAGESYEQYF. The chain combines TRBV10-3 with TRBJ2-7, with 10 positions matching TRBD2. The V and J ends lost 6 bases and 1 base, in that order; junction bases with no gene match: 6. The CDR3 contains 15 residues. Germline V gene sequence: CDR1 ENHRY, CDR2 SYGVKD.

The chain employs TRBV11-2 and TRBJ1-6; TRBD1 aligns across 7 bases. CDR1 SGHAT and CDR2 FQNNGV come from the germline V gene. The CDR3 sequence is 12 residues long. J gave up 15 bases and V 4 bases, and 6 bases lay outside the gene matches. CDR3 bases: TGTGCCAGCAGCTGGAGAGGGACAGACCTCCACTTT. Translated: CASSWRGTDLHF.

The chain uses TRBV5-1 and TRBJ2-2, with D perhaps matching TRBD2 (6 bases). The CDR3 is 16 amino acids. In germline, CDR1 is SGHRS, CDR2 YFSETQ. The V and J ends lost 0 bases and 7 bases respectively, with 16 bases between them. The CDR3 DNA follows: TGCGCCAGCAGCTTGGTCGACGGGGGACCTCACGGGGAGCTGTTTTTT. As protein: CASSLVDGGPHGELFF.

The chain's CDR3 is CASSRPGLGPQNEQFF. CDR3 nucleotide sequence: TGTGCCAGCAGTAGGCCGGGACTAGGACCACAAAATGAGCAGTTCTTC. The chain carries TRBV5-4 and TRBJ2-1, with 8 bases fitting TRBD2. With 5 bases clipped from V and 7 bases from J, the junction kept 14 bases outside the gene matches. Germline V lookup: CDR1 SGHNT, CDR2 YYREEE (reference sequence). The length of the CDR3 is 16 residues. The entire variable domain, with the rest obtained from reference TRBV5-4 and TRBJ2-1, is as follows: ETGVTQSPTHLIKTRGQQVTLRCSSQSGHNTVSWYQQALGQGPQFIFQYYREEENGRGNFPPRFSGLQFPNYSSELNVNALELDDSALYLCASSRPGLGPQNEQFFGPGTRLTVL.

The gene calls are TRBV7-2 and TRBJ1-1, with TRBD1 matching over 7 bases. Looked up from germline, CDR1 is SGHTA and CDR2 is FQGNSA. V dropped 2 bases and J dropped 4; count of bases not matched to a gene: 4. This CDR3 contains 14 residues. CDR3 nucleotides: TGTGCCAGCAGCTTAAGGGGGCAAGGCACTGAAGCTTTCTTT. This encodes CASSLRGQGTEAFF. The complete variable domain, with remaining parts taken from reference TRBV7-2 and TRBJ1-1, reads GAGVSQSPSNKVTEKGKDVELRCDPISGHTALYWYRQSLGQGLEFLIYFQGNSAPDKSGLPSDRFSAERTGGSVSTLTIQRTQQEDSAVYLCASSLRGQGTEAFFGQGTRLTVV.

This chain links TRBV14 with TRBJ1-1, with unresolved D. The CDR3 spans 13 residues. The V end lost 1 base, the J end lost 6 bases, and 9 bases lay between the germline ends. The germline gives CDR1 SGHDN, CDR2 FVKESK. The CDR3 reads CASSQVDGAEAFF. In DNA form, the CDR3 reads TGTGCCAGCAGCCAAGTAGACGGGGCTGAAGCTTTCTTT.

The genes are TRBV6-6 and TRBJ2-3; a possible D gene is TRBD1 (5 bases). From germline, CDR1 is MNHNY and CDR2 SVGAGI (reference sequence). CDR3 length equals 14 residues. V lost 2 bases, J lost 3 bases, and 9 bases lay in between. CDR3 nucleotide sequence: TGTGCCAGCAGTTACGGGCAGGGAACAGATACGCAGTATTTT. It translates to CASSYGQGTDTQYF.

The rearrangement uses TRBV9 and TRBJ1-2; the D is unclear. There are 14 residues in the CDR3. In germline, CDR1 is SGDLS, CDR2 YYNGEE. V was trimmed by 0 bases and J by 0 bases, leaving 6 bases between them. The DNA for the CDR3 is TGTGCCAGCAGCGTAGACTACACTAACTATGGCTACACCTTC. It translates to CASSVDYTNYGYTF.

V usage is TRBV5-1 and J usage is TRBJ2-7; D is perhaps TRBD1 (5 bases). Deletions cut 2 bases from V and 4 bases from J, with 13 bases between. The CDR3 consists of 14 residues. Germline V lookup: CDR1 SGHRS, CDR2 YFSETQ. The CDR3 loop reads CASSFTGPAYEQYF. The CDR3 nucleotides read TGCGCCAGCAGCTTTACAGGCCCGGCGTACGAGCAGTACTTC.

The genes are TRBV7-9 and TRBJ1-1; D is undetermined. In germline, CDR1 is SEHNR, CDR2 FQNEAQ (reference sequence). This CDR3 is 13 amino acids long. V lost 1 base and J 4 bases, leaving 7 bases between the germline ends. CDR3 loop: CASSLDSFTEAFF. CDR3 bases: TGTGCCAGCAGCTTAGACAGCTTCACTGAAGCTTTCTTT. The entire variable domain, with the rest obtained from reference TRBV7-9 and TRBJ1-1, is as follows: DTGVSQNPRHKITKRGQNVTFRCDPISEHNRLYWYRQTLGQGPEFLTYFQNEAQLEKSRLLSDRFSAERPKGSFSTLEIQRTEQGDSAMYLCASSLDSFTEAFFGQGTRLTVV.

The V call is TRBV19, the J call TRBJ1-5; a possible D gene is TRBD1 (5 bases). Germline-derived CDR1 and CDR2 are LNHDA and SQIVND (reference sequence). V shed 3 bases and J shed 0 bases, with 12 bases lying between them. The CDR3 is made up of 16 amino acids. This CDR3 reads CASSIRQYYSNQPQHF. CDR3 DNA sequence: TGTGCCAGTAGTATCAGACAGTACTATAGCAATCAGCCCCAGCATTTT.

The chain is built from TRBV18 and TRBJ1-6; weak D call: TRBD1 (6 bases). Germline loops: CDR1 KGHSH, CDR2 LQKENI. CDR3 size: 16 residues. Trimming removed 3 bases at V and 8 bases at J, with 17 bases between. This CDR3 is CASSPQAGATDSPLHF. DNA for the CDR3: TGTGCCAGCTCACCGCAAGCGGGGGCAACGGATTCACCCCTCCACTTT.

This clone is a singleton in its sample. V usage is TRBV10-1 and J usage is TRBJ2-5; 9 positions match TRBD1. The germline gives CDR1 WNHNN, CDR2 SYGVQD (reference sequence). The CDR3 consists of 15 residues. Trimming cost V 6 bases and J 5 bases; bases outside gene matches: 10. This CDR3 is CASSAVQGALETQYF. CDR3 DNA: TGCGCCAGCAGCGCCGTACAGGGGGCGTTGGAGACCCAGTACTTC.

This clone was observed a few times. The chain uses TRBV6-5 and TRBJ2-1, with TRBD2 matching 8 bases. The CDR3 runs 14 residues. V lost 2 bases to trimming and J lost 6 bases; unmatched junction nucleotides: 3. CDR1 MNHEY and CDR2 SVGAGI come from the germline V gene. The CDR3 nucleotides are TGTGCCAGCAGTTACCAGCGGGAGTTCAATGAGCAGTTCTTC. Translation gives CASSYQREFNEQFF.

The rearrangement uses TRBV29-1 and TRBJ2-3; the match to TRBD2 covers 8 bases. Germline V gene sequence: CDR1 SQVTM, CDR2 ANQGSEA. The V segment lost 4 bases and the J segment 1 base; nucleotides outside the gene matches: 10. The CDR3 spans 16 residues. The CDR3 protein is CSVGLSGSVGTDTQYF. For the CDR3, the DNA is TGCAGCGTTGGGTTGAGCGGGAGCGTCGGCACAGATACGCAGTATTTT.